The 17 T cell receptor beta chains in this list originate from one sample, sequenced in a study of blood T cell repertoires in COVID-19. Using immunoSEQ multiplex PCR, the repertoire was profiled, and TCRdb retains in-frame clones only, with some absent. The sample carries about 480,000 clones, about 88% recorded once. Source material: peripheral blood. The receptors originated from a man younger than 35 with COVID-19, enrolled during active disease.

The CDR3 reads CASSISWSSAHNEQFF. Here the CDR3 DNA reads TGTGCCAGCAGTATTTCCTGGTCTAGCGCCCACAATGAGCAGTTCTTC. The chain carries TRBV2 and TRBJ2-1, with a possible D match to TRBD2 (6 bases). V lost 5 bases to trimming and J lost 5 bases, with 19 bases between them. The CDR3 totals 16 residues. CDR1 is SNHLY and CDR2 is FYNNEI in the germline V gene.

The gene calls are TRBV5-4 and TRBJ1-3; no definite D call. Germline values: CDR1 SGHNT, CDR2 YYREEE (reference sequence). V was shortened by 4 bases and J by 1 base, with 12 bases between the two germline ends. The CDR3 has 15 amino acids. CDR3 protein: CASSDPRHSGNTIYF. CDR3 sequence (DNA): TGTGCCAGCAGCGACCCCAGGCATTCTGGAAACACCATATATTTT.

The V and J genes are TRBV19 and TRBJ1-3; the D gene is possibly TRBD1 (6 bases). The CDR3 extends over 16 amino acids. V dropped 3 bases and J dropped 0 bases, with 12 bases sitting between them. Germline loops: CDR1 LNHDA, CDR2 SQIVND (reference sequence). The CDR3 region is CASSISGHLSGNTIYF. In nucleotides, the CDR3 is TGTGCCAGTAGTATTTCGGGACACCTCTCTGGAAACACCATATATTTT.

The V call is TRBV5-5, the J call TRBJ2-4, with no clear D. Germline CDR1 and CDR2: SGHKS and YYEKEE (reference sequence). The V and J ends lost 0 bases and 1 base respectively, with 8 bases between them. This CDR3 spans 15 amino acids. The CDR3 loop is CASSLGASAKNIQYF. As DNA, the CDR3 is TGTGCCAGCAGCTTGGGGGCTTCGGCCAAAAACATTCAGTACTTC. The full variable domain, completed using reference TRBV5-5 and TRBJ2-4, is DAGVTQSPTHLIKTRGQQVTLRCSPISGHKSVSWYQQVLGQGPQFIFQYYEKEERGRGNFPDRFSARQFPNYSSELNVNALLLGDSALYLCASSLGASAKNIQYFGAGTRLSVL.

The chain employs TRBV6-5 and TRBJ2-1; a weak D match, TRBD2 (6 bases). The CDR3 is made up of 14 amino acids. Germline assignment: CDR1 MNHEY and CDR2 SVGAGI. Between the trimmed V and J ends, which lost 8 bases and 1 base, there was a span of 12 bases. CDR3 nucleotide sequence: TGTGCCAGCTTAAGGGACTTATCCTACAATGAGCAGTTCTTC. Protein: CASLRDLSYNEQFF.

The chain couples TRBV28 to TRBJ1-4; D not resolved. This CDR3 has 12 residues. Trimming removed 3 bases at V and 8 bases at J, with 7 bases between. The germline V gene encodes CDR1 MDHEN and CDR2 SYDVKM. The CDR3: CASSLRVEKLFF. The CDR3 coding sequence is TGTGCCAGCAGTTTGCGCGTCGAAAAACTGTTTTTT. Full variable domain (missing parts from reference TRBV28 and TRBJ1-4): DVKVTQSSRYLVKRTGEKVFLECVQDMDHENMFWYRQDPGLGLRLIYFSYDVKMKEKGDIPEGYSVSREKKERFSLILESASTNQTSMYLCASSLRVEKLFFGSGTQLSVL.

The chain employs TRBV27 and TRBJ2-2; 9 bases line up with TRBD1. CDR1 is MNHEY and CDR2 is SMNVEV in the germline V gene (reference sequence). After removal of 4 bases from V and 6 bases from J, the junction contained 3 bases not matched to a gene. This CDR3 is built from 14 residues. The CDR3: CASSYRGHPGELFF. The CDR3 nucleotides read TGTGCCAGCAGTTACAGGGGGCATCCCGGGGAGCTGTTTTTT.

The chain recombines TRBV12-3 or TRBV12-4 with TRBJ1-2, with a weak D call TRBD1 (5 bases). This CDR3 region has 13 residues. V shed 3 bases and J shed 8 bases, with 13 bases lying between them. CDR3 protein: CASSFRSRGGYTF. CDR3 bases: TGTGCCAGCAGTTTTAGGAGTCGGGGGGGCTACACCTTC.

The V and J genes are TRBV9 and TRBJ2-5; 11 positions agree with TRBD2. Germline V gives CDR1 SGDLS, CDR2 YYNGEE. The CDR3 covers 16 residues. V shed 2 bases, J shed 4 bases, and the junction held 7 bases outside the gene matches. The DNA of the CDR3 is TGTGCCAGCAGCGTTCAGCCGGGACTAGCGGCAGAGACCCAGTACTTC. It yields the protein CASSVQPGLAAETQYF.

The chain couples TRBV19 to TRBJ1-2; D remains unclear. Germline V gives CDR1 LNHDA, CDR2 SQIVND (reference sequence). V dropped 3 bases and J dropped 7 bases, with 12 bases sitting between them. This CDR3 comprises 13 residues. CDR3 sequence reads: CASSIPEAGGYTF. CDR3 coding DNA: TGTGCCAGTAGTATCCCAGAGGCCGGTGGCTACACCTTC.

The chain combines TRBV11-2 with TRBJ2-3; D perhaps matches TRBD1 (5 bases). This CDR3 is built from 16 residues. With 0 bases removed from V and 4 bases from J, the gap between germline ends came to 14 bases. Germline assignment: CDR1 SGHAT and CDR2 FQNNGV. This CDR3 is CASSLDQRQGSDTQYF. DNA of the CDR3: TGTGCCAGCAGCTTAGATCAGAGGCAGGGCTCAGATACGCAGTATTTT.

This sequence joins TRBV3-1 (or the pseudogene TRBV3-2) and TRBJ2-3, with 8 nucleotides matching TRBD2. This CDR3 is 16 amino acids long. The germline V gene encodes CDR1 LGHDT and CDR2 YNNKEL (reference sequence). J gave up 5 bases and V 1 base, and 8 bases lay outside the gene matches. CDR3 DNA: TGTGCCAGCAGCCAAGGGACGGGGGGGCTGCAAGATACGCAGTATTTT. This encodes CASSQGTGGLQDTQYF.

The J gene is TRBJ2-7, the V gene TRBV4-1; TRBD1 aligns across 8 bases. This CDR3 region has 14 residues. CDR1 and CDR2 (germline): MGHRA, YSYEKL. J was trimmed by 5 bases and V by 4 bases; bases with no gene match: 7. The CDR3 loop reads CASSRSGGPNEQYF. The CDR3 nucleotides read TGCGCCAGCAGCCGGTCAGGGGGCCCAAACGAGCAGTACTTC.

The rearrangement joins TRBV18 to TRBJ2-3; 12 bases are a match to TRBD2. CDR1 KGHSH and CDR2 LQKENI come from the germline V gene. Unmatched junction bases numbered 10, after V lost 4 bases and J lost 2 bases. This CDR3 has 18 residues. The CDR3 region is CASSHRIASGRATDTQYF. The CDR3 region has the DNA TGTGCCAGCTCACACCGAATAGCTAGCGGGAGGGCCACAGATACGCAGTATTTT.

The gene calls are TRBV28 and TRBJ2-1, with D perhaps matching TRBD2 (6 bases). Per germline, CDR1 MDHEN and CDR2 SYDVKM. The CDR3 spans 15 residues. V was pared by 2 bases and J by 0 bases, with 8 bases between. For the CDR3, the DNA is TGTGCCAGCAGTTTAGGGACTTACTCCTACAATGAGCAGTTCTTC. This gives the protein CASSLGTYSYNEQFF. Full variable domain (outside the CDR3, taken from reference TRBV28 and TRBJ2-1): DVKVTQSSRYLVKRTGEKVFLECVQDMDHENMFWYRQDPGLGLRLIYFSYDVKMKEKGDIPEGYSVSREKKERFSLILESASTNQTSMYLCASSLGTYSYNEQFFGPGTRLTVL.

As for this clone: This sample includes further DNA sequences coding for the same CDR3. The J gene is TRBJ2-1, the V gene TRBV3-1 (or the pseudogene TRBV3-2); D perhaps matches TRBD2 (6 bases). Trimming removed 3 bases at V and 7 bases at J, with 7 bases between. This CDR3 has 12 amino acids. Per germline, CDR1 LGHDT and CDR2 YNNKEL (reference sequence). The CDR3 protein is CASSQGLNEQFF. CDR3 coding DNA: TGTGCCAGCAGCCAGGGACTGAATGAGCAGTTCTTC.

The chain recombines TRBV12-1 with TRBJ2-1; the table's D gene call, TRBD2, was not cross checked with the DNA. TRBV12-1 is a documented pseudogene. This CDR3 comprises 18 residues. This chain's CDR3 is CASSFQLAGGPANNEQFF. For the CDR3, the DNA is TGTGCCAGCAGCTTCCAACTAGCGGGAGGGCCAGCCAACAATGAGCAGTTCTTC.